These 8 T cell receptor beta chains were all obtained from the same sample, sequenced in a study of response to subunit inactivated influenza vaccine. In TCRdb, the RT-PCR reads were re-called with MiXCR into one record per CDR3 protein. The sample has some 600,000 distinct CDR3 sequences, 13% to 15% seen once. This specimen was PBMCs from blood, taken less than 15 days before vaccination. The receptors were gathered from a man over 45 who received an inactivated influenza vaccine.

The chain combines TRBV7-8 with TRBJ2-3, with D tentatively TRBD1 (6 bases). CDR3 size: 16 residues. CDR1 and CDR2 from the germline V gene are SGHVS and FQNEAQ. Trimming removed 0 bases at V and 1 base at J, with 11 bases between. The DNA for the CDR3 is TGTGCCAGCAGCTTAGCGGGACATACGGGCACAGATACGCAGTATTTT. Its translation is CASSLAGHTGTDTQYF.

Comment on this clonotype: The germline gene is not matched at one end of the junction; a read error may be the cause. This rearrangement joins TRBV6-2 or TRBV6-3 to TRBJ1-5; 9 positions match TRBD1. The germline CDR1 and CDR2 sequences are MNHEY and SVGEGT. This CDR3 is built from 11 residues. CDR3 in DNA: TGTGCCAGCAGTTACGGACAGGGGCTCAGCTTT. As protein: CASSYGQGLSF.

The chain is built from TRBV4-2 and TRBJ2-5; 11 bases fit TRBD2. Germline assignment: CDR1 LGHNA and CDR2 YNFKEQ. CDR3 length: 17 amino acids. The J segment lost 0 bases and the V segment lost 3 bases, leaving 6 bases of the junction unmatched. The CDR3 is CASSQNPGLADQETQYF. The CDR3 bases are TGTGCCAGCAGCCAGAATCCGGGACTAGCGGACCAAGAGACCCAGTACTTC.

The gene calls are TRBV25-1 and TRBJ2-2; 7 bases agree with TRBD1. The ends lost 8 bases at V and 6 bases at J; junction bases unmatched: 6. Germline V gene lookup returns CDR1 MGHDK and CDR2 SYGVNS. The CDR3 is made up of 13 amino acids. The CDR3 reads CASWGQFAGELFF. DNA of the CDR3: TGTGCCAGCTGGGGACAGTTCGCCGGGGAGCTGTTTTTT.

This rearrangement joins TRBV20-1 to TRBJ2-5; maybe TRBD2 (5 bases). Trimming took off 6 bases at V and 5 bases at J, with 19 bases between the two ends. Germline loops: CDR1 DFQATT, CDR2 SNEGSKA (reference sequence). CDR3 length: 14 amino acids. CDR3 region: CSAYPSLNRETQYF. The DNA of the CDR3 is TGCAGTGCCTACCCTAGCTTGAATCGGGAGACCCAGTACTTC.

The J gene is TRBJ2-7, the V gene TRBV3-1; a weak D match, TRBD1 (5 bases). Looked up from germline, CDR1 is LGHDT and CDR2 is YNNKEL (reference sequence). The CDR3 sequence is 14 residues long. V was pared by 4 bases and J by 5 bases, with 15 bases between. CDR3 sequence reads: CASSPGWGLNEQYF. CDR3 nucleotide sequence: TGTGCCAGCAGCCCAGGGTGGGGCTTGAACGAGCAGTACTTC.

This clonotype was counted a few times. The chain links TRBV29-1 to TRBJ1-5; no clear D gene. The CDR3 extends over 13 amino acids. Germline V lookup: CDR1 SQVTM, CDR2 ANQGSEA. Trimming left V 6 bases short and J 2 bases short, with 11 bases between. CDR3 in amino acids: CSVKRVGNQPQHF. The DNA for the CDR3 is TGCAGCGTCAAAAGGGTCGGCAATCAGCCCCAGCATTTT. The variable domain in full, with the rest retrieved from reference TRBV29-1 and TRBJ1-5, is SAVISQKPSRDICQRGTSLTIQCQVDSQVTMMFWYRQQPGQSLTLIATANQGSEATYESGFVIDKFPISRPNLTFSTLTVSNMSPEDSSIYLCSVKRVGNQPQHFGDGTRLSIL.

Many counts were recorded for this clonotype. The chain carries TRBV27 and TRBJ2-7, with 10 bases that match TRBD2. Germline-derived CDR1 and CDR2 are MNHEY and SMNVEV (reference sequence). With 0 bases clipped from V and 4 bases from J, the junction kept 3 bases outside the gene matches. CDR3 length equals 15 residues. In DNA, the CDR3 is TGTGCCAGCAGTTTATCTGCTAGCGGGGGATACGAGCAGTACTTC. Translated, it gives CASSLSASGGYEQYF.